The present T cell receptor beta chain was sequenced within a study of CD8 T cells in ankylosing spondylitis. General study points: What seemed typical of ankylosing spondylitis blood was a TCR beta motif built from roughly eight highly homologous variants.

This clonotype was counted between two and nine times. Its target is not known. This CDR3 is built from 17 residues. The TCR beta libraries were generated through quantitative 5'-RACE incorporating molecular barcodes. TCRdb re-called the 5' RACE reads with MiXCR, one entry per CDR3 protein. The sample lists some 800,000 distinct CDR3 sequences; roughly 10% were seen once. J is TRBJ2-7 and V is TRBV21-1; the D call in the table, TRBD2, was not verified against the DNA. TRBV21-1 is an annotated pseudogene. The sample was blood, either unsorted or a sorted T cell fraction (not recorded which). This sequence was found in a male donor with ankylosing spondylitis. In DNA form, the CDR3 reads TGTGCCAGCAGCGCAAAGCAGGGTGCTAGCGCCTCTTTGGAGCAGTACTTC. It translates to CASSAKQGASASLEQYF.